In its sample, the clone carrying this TCR beta chain was seen a few times. A much larger clone differs from this one at a single base, so this may be a read error. Graves' hyperthyroidism without ophthalmopathy progression within 18 months was termed stable. The patients, who ranged from 18 to 65 in age, presented with newly diagnosed hyperthyroidism lasting under 2 months. The data derive from a study of T cells in Graves' hyperthyroidism and ophthalmopathy. On the study more broadly: At initial diagnosis, before any treatment had begun, peripheral blood was obtained.

CDR1 and CDR2 (germline): SNHLY, FYNNEI. The CDR3 is 17 residues long. Researchers amplified the TCR beta CDR3 regions from RNA transcripts. A first-round RT-PCR of the TCR CDR3 used the HTBI primer set. MiXCR was run by TCRdb on the multiplex PCR reads, yielding one entry per CDR3 protein. The table records approximately 320,000 distinct CDR3 sequences, over 15% of them present only once. The sample consisted of blood. J is TRBJ2-5 and V is TRBV2; 7 nucleotides agree with TRBD2. The clonotype originates from a man aged 30-40 years with Graves' hyperthyroidism. In nucleotides, the CDR3 is TGTGCCAGCAGTGAAGCGCCCGCGGGAGCGGGATGGGAGACCCAGTGCTTC. Encoded protein: CASSEAPAGAGWETQCF.